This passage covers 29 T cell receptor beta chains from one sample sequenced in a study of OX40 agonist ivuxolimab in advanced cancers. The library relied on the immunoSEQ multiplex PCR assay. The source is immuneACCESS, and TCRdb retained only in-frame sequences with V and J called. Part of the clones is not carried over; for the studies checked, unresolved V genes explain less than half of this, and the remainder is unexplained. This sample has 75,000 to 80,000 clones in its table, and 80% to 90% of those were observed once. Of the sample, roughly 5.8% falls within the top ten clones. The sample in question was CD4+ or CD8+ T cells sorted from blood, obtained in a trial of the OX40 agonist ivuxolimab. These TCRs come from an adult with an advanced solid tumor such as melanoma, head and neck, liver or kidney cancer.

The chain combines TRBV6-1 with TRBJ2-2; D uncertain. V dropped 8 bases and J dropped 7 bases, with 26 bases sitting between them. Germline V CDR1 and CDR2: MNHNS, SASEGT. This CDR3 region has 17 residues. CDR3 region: CASGGPRVGMDGGELFF. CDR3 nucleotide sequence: TGTGCCAGCGGTGGCCCACGGGTGGGAATGGATGGCGGGGAGCTGTTTTTT.

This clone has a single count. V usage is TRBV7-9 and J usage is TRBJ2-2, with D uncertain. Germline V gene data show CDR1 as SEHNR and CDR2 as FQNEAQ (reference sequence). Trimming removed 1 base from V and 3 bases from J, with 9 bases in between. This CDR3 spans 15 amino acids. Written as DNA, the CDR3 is TGTGCCAGCAGCTTAGATTTACGGGACACCGGGGAGCTGTTTTTT. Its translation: CASSLDLRDTGELFF.

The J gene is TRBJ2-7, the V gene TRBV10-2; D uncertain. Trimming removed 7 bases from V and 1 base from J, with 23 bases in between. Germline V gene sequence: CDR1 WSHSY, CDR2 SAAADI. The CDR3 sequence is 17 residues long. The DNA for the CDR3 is TGCGCCAGCACCCACCTTGAATTTCCGGGTCAATCCTACGAGCAGTACTTC. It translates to CASTHLEFPGQSYEQYF.

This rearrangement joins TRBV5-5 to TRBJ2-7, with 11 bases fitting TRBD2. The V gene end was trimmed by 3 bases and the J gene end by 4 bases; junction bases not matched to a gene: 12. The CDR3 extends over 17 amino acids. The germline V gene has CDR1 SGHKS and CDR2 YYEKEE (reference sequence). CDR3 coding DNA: TGTGCCAGCAGCTCCCGTGGTAGCGGGAGGGCCAGGTACGAGCAGTACTTC. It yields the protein CASSSRGSGRARYEQYF.

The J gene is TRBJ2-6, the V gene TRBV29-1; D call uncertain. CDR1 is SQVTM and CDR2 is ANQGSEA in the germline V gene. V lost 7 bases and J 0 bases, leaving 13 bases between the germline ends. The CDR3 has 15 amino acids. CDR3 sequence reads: CSARGGNSGANVLTF. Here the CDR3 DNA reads TGCAGCGCCCGAGGCGGAAACTCTGGGGCCAACGTCCTGACTTTC.

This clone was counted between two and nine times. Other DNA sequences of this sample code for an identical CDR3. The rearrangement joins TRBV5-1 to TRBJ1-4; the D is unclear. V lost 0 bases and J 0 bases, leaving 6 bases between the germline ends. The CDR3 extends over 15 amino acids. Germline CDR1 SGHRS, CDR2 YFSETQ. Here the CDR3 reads CASSLDASTNEKLFF. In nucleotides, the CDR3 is TGCGCCAGCAGCTTGGATGCGTCAACTAATGAAAAACTGTTTTTT.

The DNA of the CDR3 is TGTGCCAGCAGACCCGGACAGAGCACAGATACGCAGTATTTT. Translated: CASRPGQSTDTQYF. V is TRBV5-4 and J is TRBJ2-3; D is possibly TRBD1 (6 bases). Germline V CDR1 and CDR2: SGHNT, YYREEE (reference sequence). The CDR3 spans 14 residues. V was pared by 5 bases and J by 0 bases, with 10 bases between. The whole variable domain, remainder taken from reference TRBV5-4 and TRBJ2-3, is ETGVTQSPTHLIKTRGQQVTLRCSSQSGHNTVSWYQQALGQGPQFIFQYYREEENGRGNFPPRFSGLQFPNYSSELNVNALELDDSALYLCASRPGQSTDTQYFGPGTRLTVL.

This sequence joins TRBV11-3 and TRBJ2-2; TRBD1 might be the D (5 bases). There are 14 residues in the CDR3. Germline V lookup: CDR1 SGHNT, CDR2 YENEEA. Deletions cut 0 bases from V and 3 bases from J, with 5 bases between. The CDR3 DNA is TGTGCCAGCAGCTTAGAGGGGCACACCGGGGAGCTGTTTTTT. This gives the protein CASSLEGHTGELFF.

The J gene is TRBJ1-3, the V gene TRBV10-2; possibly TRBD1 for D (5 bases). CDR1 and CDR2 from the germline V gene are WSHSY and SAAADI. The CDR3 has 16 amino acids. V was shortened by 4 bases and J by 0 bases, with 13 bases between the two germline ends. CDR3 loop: CASSAARRGSGNTIYF. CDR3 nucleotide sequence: TGCGCCAGCAGTGCCGCGCGAAGGGGCTCTGGAAACACCATATATTTT.

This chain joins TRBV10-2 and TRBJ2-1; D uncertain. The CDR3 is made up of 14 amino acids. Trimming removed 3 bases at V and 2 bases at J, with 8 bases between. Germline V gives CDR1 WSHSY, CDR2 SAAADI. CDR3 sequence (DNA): TGCGCCAGCAGTGATAATACGGCCTACAATGAGCAGTTCTTC. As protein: CASSDNTAYNEQFF.

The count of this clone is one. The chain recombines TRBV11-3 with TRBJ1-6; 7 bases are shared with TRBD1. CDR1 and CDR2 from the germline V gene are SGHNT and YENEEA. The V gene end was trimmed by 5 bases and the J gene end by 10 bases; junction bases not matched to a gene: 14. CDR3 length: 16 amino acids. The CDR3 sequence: CASSVNLRGLGSPLHF. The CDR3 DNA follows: TGTGCCAGCAGCGTCAACTTGAGGGGGCTGGGATCACCCCTCCACTTT.

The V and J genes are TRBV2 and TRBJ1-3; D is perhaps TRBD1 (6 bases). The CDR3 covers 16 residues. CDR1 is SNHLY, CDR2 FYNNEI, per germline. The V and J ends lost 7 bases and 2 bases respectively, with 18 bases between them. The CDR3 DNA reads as TGTGCCAGCAAACCGGGGGGCGCGATCCCTGGAAACACCATATATTTT. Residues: CASKPGGAIPGNTIYF.

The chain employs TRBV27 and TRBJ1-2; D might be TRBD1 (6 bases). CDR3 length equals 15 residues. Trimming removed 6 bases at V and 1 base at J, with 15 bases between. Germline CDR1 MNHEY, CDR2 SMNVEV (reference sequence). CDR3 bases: TGTGCCAGCAGCCTCGAGTGGGGGCTTAACTATGGCTACACCTTC. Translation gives CASSLEWGLNYGYTF.

The CDR3 is CASSKEGVGYTF. In DNA, the CDR3 is TGTGCCAGCAGTAAGGAGGGGGTCGGCTACACCTTC. The chain links TRBV27 to TRBJ1-2; a possible D gene is TRBD1 (6 bases). CDR1 is MNHEY and CDR2 is SMNVEV in the germline V gene (reference sequence). CDR3 length equals 12 residues. The ends were cut back, 5 bases at V and 8 bases at J, with 12 bases in the middle.

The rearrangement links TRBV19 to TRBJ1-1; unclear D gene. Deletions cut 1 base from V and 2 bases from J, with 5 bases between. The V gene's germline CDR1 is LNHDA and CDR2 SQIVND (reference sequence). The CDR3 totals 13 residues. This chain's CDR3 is CASSIVQNTEAFF. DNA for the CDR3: TGTGCCAGTAGTATAGTTCAAAACACTGAAGCTTTCTTT. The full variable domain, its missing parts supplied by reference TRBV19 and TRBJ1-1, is DGGITQSPKYLFRKEGQNVTLSCEQNLNHDAMYWYRQDPGQGLRLIYYSQIVNDFQKGDIAEGYSVSREKKESFPLTVTSAQKNPTAFYLCASSIVQNTEAFFGQGTRLTVV.

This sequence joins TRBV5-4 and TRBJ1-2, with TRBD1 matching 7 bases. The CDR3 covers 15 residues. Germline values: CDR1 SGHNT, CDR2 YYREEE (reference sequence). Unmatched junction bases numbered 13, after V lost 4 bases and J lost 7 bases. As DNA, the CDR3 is TGTGCCAGCAGCCCACCGGGACAGCCCTCGGGTGGCTACACCTTC. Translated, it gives CASSPPGQPSGGYTF.

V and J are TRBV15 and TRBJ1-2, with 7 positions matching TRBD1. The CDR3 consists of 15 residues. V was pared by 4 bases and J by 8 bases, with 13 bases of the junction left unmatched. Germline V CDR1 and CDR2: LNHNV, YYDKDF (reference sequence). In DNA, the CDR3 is TGTGCCACCAGCATTGGGGGACAGTCCCTAGGAGGCTACACCTTC. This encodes CATSIGGQSLGGYTF.

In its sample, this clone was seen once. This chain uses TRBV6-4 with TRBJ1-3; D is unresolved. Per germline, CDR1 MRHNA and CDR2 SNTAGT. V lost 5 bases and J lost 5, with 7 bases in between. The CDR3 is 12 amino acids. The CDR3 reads CASSFQRNTIYF. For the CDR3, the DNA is TGTGCCAGCAGTTTCCAAAGAAACACCATATATTTT.

DNA for the CDR3: TGTGCCAGCAGTCCGGGGGTTGGTGGCTACACCTTC. Residues: CASSPGVGGYTF. This chain uses TRBV7-3 with TRBJ1-2, with D perhaps matching TRBD1 (5 bases). There are 12 residues in the CDR3. Germline V gene sequence: CDR1 SGHTA, CDR2 FQGTGA. Trimming cost V 6 bases and J 7 bases, with 12 bases left between them.

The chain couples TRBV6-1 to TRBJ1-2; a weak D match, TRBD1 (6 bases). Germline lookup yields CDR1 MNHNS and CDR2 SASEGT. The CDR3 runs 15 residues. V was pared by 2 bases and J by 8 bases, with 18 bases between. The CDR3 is CASSEMAGAGVGYTF. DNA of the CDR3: TGTGCCAGCAGTGAAATGGCCGGGGCAGGGGTCGGCTACACCTTC.

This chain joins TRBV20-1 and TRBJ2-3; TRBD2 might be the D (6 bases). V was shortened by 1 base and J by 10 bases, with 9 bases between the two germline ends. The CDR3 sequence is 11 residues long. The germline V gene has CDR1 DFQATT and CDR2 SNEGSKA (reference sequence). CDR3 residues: CSARVEGSQYF. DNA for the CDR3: TGCAGTGCTAGAGTGGAGGGTTCGCAGTATTTT.

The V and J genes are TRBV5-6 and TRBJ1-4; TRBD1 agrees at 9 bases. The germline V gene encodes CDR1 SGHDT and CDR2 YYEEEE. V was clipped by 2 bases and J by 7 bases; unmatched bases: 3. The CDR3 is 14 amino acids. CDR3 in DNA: TGTGCCAGCAGCTTCCGGGACAGGGTTGAAAAACTGTTTTTT. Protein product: CASSFRDRVEKLFF.

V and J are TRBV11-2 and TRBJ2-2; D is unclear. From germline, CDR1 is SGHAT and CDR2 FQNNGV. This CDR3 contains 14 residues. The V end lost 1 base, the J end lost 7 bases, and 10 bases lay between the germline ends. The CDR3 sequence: CASSLAGKGGELFF. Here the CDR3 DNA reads TGTGCCAGCAGCTTAGCCGGAAAGGGCGGGGAGCTGTTTTTT. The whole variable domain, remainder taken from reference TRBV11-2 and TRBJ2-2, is EAGVAQSPRYKIIEKRQSVAFWCNPISGHATLYWYQQILGQGPKLLIQFQNNGVVDDSQLPKDRFSAERLKGVDSTLKIQPAKLEDSAVYLCASSLAGKGGELFFGEGSRLTVL.

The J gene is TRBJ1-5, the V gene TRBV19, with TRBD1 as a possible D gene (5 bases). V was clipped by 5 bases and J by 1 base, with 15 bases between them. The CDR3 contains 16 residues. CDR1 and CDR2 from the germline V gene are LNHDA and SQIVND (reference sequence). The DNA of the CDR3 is TGTGCCAGTAGTCTAAACCGGGGGGAGAGCAATCAGCCCCAGCATTTT. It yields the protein CASSLNRGESNQPQHF.

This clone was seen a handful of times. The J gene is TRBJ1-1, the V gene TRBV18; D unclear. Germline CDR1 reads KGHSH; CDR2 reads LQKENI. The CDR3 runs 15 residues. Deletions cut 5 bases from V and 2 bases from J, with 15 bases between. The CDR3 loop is CASSNIRTLNTEAFF. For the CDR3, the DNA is TGTGCCAGCTCAAATATCCGAACCCTTAACACTGAAGCTTTCTTT.

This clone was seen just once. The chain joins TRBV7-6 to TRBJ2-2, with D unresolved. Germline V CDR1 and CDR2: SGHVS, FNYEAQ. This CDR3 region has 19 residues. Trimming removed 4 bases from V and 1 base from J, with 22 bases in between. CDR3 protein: CASSSRTPVERMNTGELFF. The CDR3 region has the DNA TGTGCCAGCAGCTCCCGGACCCCCGTAGAAAGGATGAACACCGGGGAGCTGTTTTTT.

DNA of the CDR3: TGTGCCAGCGGCACAGGGGGGGCCTACGAGCAGTACTTC. It is translated as CASGTGGAYEQYF. The V gene is TRBV6-5, the J gene TRBJ2-7, with TRBD1 as a possible D gene (8 bases). With 8 bases removed from V and 2 bases from J, the gap between germline ends came to 13 bases. CDR3 length: 13 residues. CDR1 and CDR2 from the germline V gene are MNHEY and SVGAGI.

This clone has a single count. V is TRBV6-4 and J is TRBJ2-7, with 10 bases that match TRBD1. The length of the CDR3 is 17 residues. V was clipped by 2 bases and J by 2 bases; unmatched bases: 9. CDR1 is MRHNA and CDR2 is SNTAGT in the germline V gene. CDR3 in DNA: TGTGCCAGCAGTGACAAATCTCGACAGGGGGCGCCCTACGAGCAGTACTTC. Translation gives CASSDKSRQGAPYEQYF.

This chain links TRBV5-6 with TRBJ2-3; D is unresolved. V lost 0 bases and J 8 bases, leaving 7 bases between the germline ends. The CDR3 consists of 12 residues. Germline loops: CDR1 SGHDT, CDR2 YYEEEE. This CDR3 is CASSLVSRTQYF. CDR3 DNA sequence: TGTGCCAGCAGCTTGGTATCGCGTACGCAGTATTTT.